This T cell receptor beta chain was profiled in a study of T-cell reconstitution after alpha-beta-depleted transplantation in children. This clonotype has just a few counts. Germline CDR1 is SGHVS and CDR2 is FNYEAQ. The germline V and J ends were trimmed by 5 bases and 8 bases, with 12 bases remaining between them. This CDR3 has 13 residues. As it was prepared, the TCRbeta library received unique molecular identifiers. TCRdb ran MiXCR on the PCR reads and lists one entry per CDR3 protein. The repertoire holds around 600,000 distinct CDR3 sequences, approximately 16% seen once, with approximately 1% in the top ten.

This chain uses TRBV7-6 with TRBJ1-4, with D uncertain. The sample was PBMCs from the stem cell graft donor, taken from the stem cell graft. The origin of this receptor is a human donor who donated a stem cell graft to a child with acute myeloid leukemia. This CDR3 reads CASSPWNTEKLFF. The DNA of the CDR3 is TGTGCCAGCAGCCCATGGAACACCGAAAAACTGTTTTTT.